The sequence of this T cell receptor (beta chain) was determined in a study of T cells in Graves' hyperthyroidism and ophthalmopathy. General study results and limits: Progression to ophthalmopathy was predicted a median of roughly 6.6 months early. Most thyroid clonotypes expanded above 0.001 appeared in blood too.

RNA transcripts were the template for amplifying TCR beta CDR3 regions. The HTBI primer set drove a first-round RT-PCR of the TCR CDR3. TCRdb recomputed calls from the multiplex PCR reads with MiXCR, one row per CDR3 protein. The repertoire holds around 620,000 distinct CDR3 sequences, with roughly 16% as singletons. Hyperthyroidism, newly diagnosed and lasting under 2 months, affected patients aged 18 to 65. This clonotype occurred many times. What it binds is not known. Germline CDR1 and CDR2: SNHLY and FYNNEI. The CDR3 spans 13 residues. V was cut by 3 bases and J by 7 bases, with 7 bases left in between.

Sequences were obtained from blood. This receptor was taken from a woman aged 25 to 45 with Graves' hyperthyroidism. The chain employs TRBV2 and TRBJ1-6; D is uncertain. CDR3 in DNA: TGTGCCAGCAGTGATTCGCGGAATTCACCCCTCCACTTT. Encoded protein: CASSDSRNSPLHF. Combining the CDR3 with reference TRBV2 and TRBJ1-6 gives the whole variable domain EPEVTQTPSHQVTQMGQEVILRCVPISNHLYFYWYRQILGQKVEFLVSFYNNEISEKSEIFDDQFSVERPDGSNFTLKIRSTKLEDSAMYFCASSDSRNSPLHFGNGTRLTVT.